Listed below are T cell receptor beta chains from one sample, sequenced in a study of cytomegalovirus exposure and HLA in healthy donors. The repertoire was sequenced with immunoSEQ multiplex PCR; TCRdb's copy has only in-frame clones and lacks some. The table has approximately 140,000 clones, 77% seen once. The sequenced sample consisted of PBMCs. These receptors were collected from a woman aged 50 to 65 in good health and CMV-seronegative. Each CDR3 is given with its conserved first and last residue. D genes are given only for firm matches. Size is stated for part of the rows, as once, few or many counts, or as a class when the clone is expanded.

d_call: TRBD1
j_call: TRBJ2-6
cdr3_length: 19
clone_size: .
v_call: TRBV5-4
cdr3_nt: TGTGCCAGCAGCTTCTACCGGGACAGGGGAGTCTTCGGGGCCAACGTCCTGACTTTC
cdr3_aa: CASSFYRDRGVFGANVLTF

d_call: .
j_call: TRBJ1-4
cdr3_length: 14
clone_size: few
v_call: TRBV25-1
cdr3_nt: TGTGCCAGCAGTGATTGGCAGGGAAATGAAAAACTGTTTTTT
cdr3_aa: CASSDWQGNEKLFF

d_call: TRBD1
j_call: TRBJ2-2
cdr3_length: 14
clone_size: .
v_call: TRBV7-9
cdr3_nt: TGTGCCAGCAGCTCGACAGGGTTCACCGGGGAGCTGTTTTTT
cdr3_aa: CASSSTGFTGELFF

d_call: .
j_call: TRBJ1-1
cdr3_length: 14
clone_size: .
v_call: TRBV9
cdr3_nt: TGTGCCAGCAGCGGGGGGGGATTTAGCACTGAAGCTTTCTTT
cdr3_aa: CASSGGGFSTEAFF

d_call: TRBD1
j_call: TRBJ1-1
cdr3_length: 13
clone_size: .
v_call: TRBV11-2
cdr3_nt: TGTGCCAGCAGCATGGGACAGTATACCGAAGCTTTCTTT
cdr3_aa: CASSMGQYTEAFF

d_call: TRBD1
j_call: TRBJ1-1
cdr3_length: 16
clone_size: .
v_call: TRBV6-4
cdr3_nt: TGTGCCAGCAGTGATGACAGGGGGTTGGTGAACACTGAAGCTTTCTTT
cdr3_aa: CASSDDRGLVNTEAFF

d_call: TRBD1
j_call: TRBJ2-2
cdr3_length: 14
clone_size: .
v_call: TRBV9
cdr3_nt: TGTGCCAGCAGTCCAGGGACAGACACCGGGGAGCTGTTTTTT
cdr3_aa: CASSPGTDTGELFF

d_call: TRBD2
j_call: TRBJ2-1
cdr3_length: 15
clone_size: few
v_call: TRBV29-1
cdr3_nt: TGCAGCGTTGAATCAGTGAGCGGGGTCAACAATGAGCAGTTCTTC
cdr3_aa: CSVESVSGVNNEQFF

d_call: TRBD2
j_call: TRBJ2-1
cdr3_length: 15
clone_size: .
v_call: TRBV19
cdr3_nt: TGTGCCAGTAGTATGTCCGGGACTAGTGACAATGAGCAGTTCTTC
cdr3_aa: CASSMSGTSDNEQFF

d_call: TRBD1
j_call: TRBJ2-2
cdr3_length: 15
clone_size: .
v_call: TRBV27
cdr3_nt: TGTGCCAGCAGTTCCGGGACAGAGTATACCGGGGAGCTGTTTTTT
cdr3_aa: CASSSGTEYTGELFF

d_call: .
j_call: TRBJ2-2
cdr3_length: 16
clone_size: .
v_call: TRBV5-1
cdr3_nt: TGCGCCAGCAGCCCCACTGGTCTGGAGGGGACCGGGGAGCTGTTTTTT
cdr3_aa: CASSPTGLEGTGELFF

d_call: .
j_call: TRBJ2-7
cdr3_length: 13
clone_size: few
v_call: TRBV5-1
cdr3_nt: TGCGCCAGCAGCTTGCACCCGGAGGAGGAGCAGTACTTC
cdr3_aa: CASSLHPEEEQYF

d_call: TRBD1
j_call: TRBJ1-2
cdr3_length: 15
clone_size: .
v_call: TRBV28
cdr3_nt: TGTGCCAGCAGTTTACCAGGACAGGGGGCTTATGGCTACACCTTC
cdr3_aa: CASSLPGQGAYGYTF

d_call: TRBD1
j_call: TRBJ1-2
cdr3_length: 12
clone_size: once
v_call: TRBV2
cdr3_nt: TGTGCCAGCAGCCAGGGGGCTTATGGCTACACCTTC
cdr3_aa: CASSQGAYGYTF

d_call: TRBD1
j_call: TRBJ1-5
cdr3_length: 15
clone_size: .
v_call: TRBV19
cdr3_nt: TGTGCCAGTAGTATGGGACAGGGGTGGGATCAGCCCCAGCATTTT
cdr3_aa: CASSMGQGWDQPQHF

d_call: TRBD1
j_call: TRBJ1-2
cdr3_length: 14
clone_size: .
v_call: TRBV27
cdr3_nt: TGTGCCAGCAGTGTAGACAGGGACGGTTATGGCTACACCTTC
cdr3_aa: CASSVDRDGYGYTF

d_call: TRBD1
j_call: TRBJ2-2
cdr3_length: 15
clone_size: .
v_call: TRBV6-5
cdr3_nt: TGTGCCAGCAGTGGGGGACAGGGACTCCACCGGGAGCTGTTTTTT
cdr3_aa: CASSGGQGLHRELFF

d_call: TRBD2
j_call: TRBJ2-3
cdr3_length: 17
clone_size: .
v_call: TRBV4-2
cdr3_nt: TGTGCCAGCAGCTCCCAGATCCGCGGGGGTATGACAGATACGCAGTATTTT
cdr3_aa: CASSSQIRGGMTDTQYF

d_call: TRBD1
j_call: TRBJ1-5
cdr3_length: 15
clone_size: .
v_call: TRBV2
cdr3_nt: TGTGCCAGCAGTCCCCGGACAGGGGGGGGGTGGCCCCAGCATTTT
cdr3_aa: CASSPRTGGGWPQHF

d_call: .
j_call: TRBJ2-3
cdr3_length: 15
clone_size: few
v_call: TRBV4-1
cdr3_nt: TGCGCCAGCAGCTTCCGGACACATAGCACAGATACGCAGTATTTT
cdr3_aa: CASSFRTHSTDTQYF

d_call: .
j_call: TRBJ2-7
cdr3_length: 13
clone_size: .
v_call: TRBV28
cdr3_nt: TGTGCCAGCAGTTTGGTCAGTTACTACGAGCAGTACTTC
cdr3_aa: CASSLVSYYEQYF

d_call: .
j_call: TRBJ2-6
cdr3_length: 14
clone_size: .
v_call: TRBV28
cdr3_nt: TGTGCCAGTCTCCGTAGCTCTGGGGCCAACGTCCTGGCTTTC
cdr3_aa: CASLRSSGANVLAF

d_call: .
j_call: TRBJ1-6
cdr3_length: 14
clone_size: .
v_call: TRBV5-1
cdr3_nt: TGCGCCAGCAGCTTGGAACCTAATAATTCACCCCTCCACTTT
cdr3_aa: CASSLEPNNSPLHF

d_call: TRBD1
j_call: TRBJ1-6
cdr3_length: 12
clone_size: .
v_call: TRBV30
cdr3_nt: TGTGCCTGGAAACAGGGGGATTCACCCCTCCACTTT
cdr3_aa: CAWKQGDSPLHF

d_call: TRBD1
j_call: TRBJ1-6
cdr3_length: 15
clone_size: .
v_call: TRBV5-6
cdr3_nt: TGTGCCAGCAGCGGGGGGACAGAACCCAATTCACCCCTCCACTTT
cdr3_aa: CASSGGTEPNSPLHF

d_call: TRBD2
j_call: TRBJ2-3
cdr3_length: 17
clone_size: .
v_call: TRBV5-1
cdr3_nt: TGCGCCAGCAGCTTGGGTCGACTAGCGGGGGGGCCCGATACGCAGTATTTT
cdr3_aa: CASSLGRLAGGPDTQYF

d_call: .
j_call: TRBJ2-7
cdr3_length: 15
clone_size: .
v_call: TRBV28
cdr3_nt: TGTGCCAGCAGTCCCTTCGGGACACTACCCTACGAGCAGTACTTC
cdr3_aa: CASSPFGTLPYEQYF

d_call: .
j_call: TRBJ2-7
cdr3_length: 16
clone_size: .
v_call: TRBV21-1
cdr3_nt: TGTGCCAGCAGCAAAGAGCGGACAGGTCCTACCTACGAGCAGTACTTC
cdr3_aa: CASSKERTGPTYEQYF

d_call: .
j_call: TRBJ1-4
cdr3_length: 16
clone_size: few
v_call: TRBV7-2
cdr3_nt: TGTGCCAGCAGCCCCGGGATTTTAGCCCTTAATGAAAAACTGTTTTTT
cdr3_aa: CASSPGILALNEKLFF

d_call: TRBD1
j_call: TRBJ2-4
cdr3_length: 15
clone_size: few
v_call: TRBV27
cdr3_nt: TGTGCCAGCAGTTCGCGAGGGGACAGCAAAAACATTCAGTACTTC
cdr3_aa: CASSSRGDSKNIQYF

d_call: TRBD1
j_call: TRBJ2-7
cdr3_length: 16
clone_size: .
v_call: TRBV28
cdr3_nt: TGTGCCAGCAGTTTTCTTGCTTGGGACAGGGGGCGCGAGCAGTACTTC
cdr3_aa: CASSFLAWDRGREQYF

d_call: TRBD1
j_call: TRBJ2-2
cdr3_length: 13
clone_size: .
v_call: TRBV2
cdr3_nt: TGTGCCAGTAAACAGGGGGTCAACGGGGAGCTGTTTTTT
cdr3_aa: CASKQGVNGELFF

d_call: TRBD1
j_call: TRBJ1-2
cdr3_length: 15
clone_size: .
v_call: TRBV7-2
cdr3_nt: TGTGCCAGCAGCTTAGGGGACAGGGAGCTTGGGGGCTACACCTTC
cdr3_aa: CASSLGDRELGGYTF

d_call: .
j_call: TRBJ2-6
cdr3_length: 16
clone_size: .
v_call: TRBV4-1
cdr3_nt: TGCGCCAGCAGCCCAGGGTTGCGGGACTCGTCCAACGTCCTGACTTTC
cdr3_aa: CASSPGLRDSSNVLTF

d_call: TRBD1
j_call: TRBJ2-1
cdr3_length: 16
clone_size: .
v_call: TRBV11-2
cdr3_nt: TGTGCCAGCAGTCACAGGGGGCAGCTCTCCTACAATGAGCAGTTCTTC
cdr3_aa: CASSHRGQLSYNEQFF

d_call: TRBD1
j_call: TRBJ1-6
cdr3_length: 15
clone_size: .
v_call: TRBV5-1
cdr3_nt: TGCGCCAGCAGCCGGGACGGACAGGGCAATTCACCCCTCCACTTT
cdr3_aa: CASSRDGQGNSPLHF

d_call: .
j_call: TRBJ1-4
cdr3_length: 14
clone_size: .
v_call: TRBV7-2
cdr3_nt: TGTGCCAGCAGCAGAGACGGAGTGGGTGAAAAACTGTTTTTT
cdr3_aa: CASSRDGVGEKLFF

d_call: .
j_call: TRBJ1-5
cdr3_length: 15
clone_size: few
v_call: TRBV5-8
cdr3_nt: TGTGCCAGCAGCTTGGCTCGAGGGCCTAATCAGCCCCAGCATTTT
cdr3_aa: CASSLARGPNQPQHF

d_call: .
j_call: TRBJ2-7
cdr3_length: 13
clone_size: .
v_call: TRBV18
cdr3_nt: TGTGCCAGCTCACCGGGGAGGAGCTACGAGCAGTACTTC
cdr3_aa: CASSPGRSYEQYF

d_call: .
j_call: TRBJ1-6
cdr3_length: 15
clone_size: .
v_call: TRBV4-1
cdr3_nt: TGCGCCAGCAGCCAAGACGGACGGGGTAATTCACCCCTCCACTTT
cdr3_aa: CASSQDGRGNSPLHF

d_call: .
j_call: TRBJ2-6
cdr3_length: 18
clone_size: .
v_call: TRBV6-4
cdr3_nt: TGTGCCAGCAGTCAGACAGGCTGGGCCTCCGATGGGGCCAACGTCCTGACTTTC
cdr3_aa: CASSQTGWASDGANVLTF

d_call: TRBD2
j_call: TRBJ2-2
cdr3_length: 17
clone_size: few
v_call: TRBV4-3
cdr3_nt: TGCGCCAGCAGCCAAAGAGGGACTAGCGGTAACACCGGGGAGCTGTTTTTT
cdr3_aa: CASSQRGTSGNTGELFF

d_call: .
j_call: TRBJ2-7
cdr3_length: 17
clone_size: .
v_call: TRBV7-9
cdr3_nt: TGTGCCAGCAGCTTAGTAAGGACAGTCTACCCCTCCTACGAGCAGTACTTC
cdr3_aa: CASSLVRTVYPSYEQYF

d_call: TRBD2
j_call: TRBJ2-1
cdr3_length: 14
clone_size: .
v_call: TRBV11-3
cdr3_nt: TGTGCCAGCAGCGCCCAAGCGGGGCTTCTAGAGCAGTTCTTC
cdr3_aa: CASSAQAGLLEQFF

d_call: .
j_call: TRBJ1-5
cdr3_length: 15
clone_size: .
v_call: TRBV6-1
cdr3_nt: TGTGCCAGCAGTGACGAGACAGCAGGTGGGCAGCCCCAGCATTTT
cdr3_aa: CASSDETAGGQPQHF

d_call: .
j_call: TRBJ2-3
cdr3_length: 15
clone_size: .
v_call: TRBV7-2
cdr3_nt: TGTGCCAGCAGCTCCGGGAATCCGGGAGCAGATACGCAGTATTTT
cdr3_aa: CASSSGNPGADTQYF

d_call: TRBD1
j_call: TRBJ1-2
cdr3_length: 16
clone_size: once
v_call: TRBV7-9
cdr3_nt: TGTGCCAGCAGCTTATCAACGGGGACAGGGAACTATGGCTACACCTTC
cdr3_aa: CASSLSTGTGNYGYTF

d_call: TRBD1
j_call: TRBJ1-4
cdr3_length: 15
clone_size: .
v_call: TRBV4-2
cdr3_nt: TGTGCCAGCACGTTGTTCGGGACAGGGAATGAAAAACTGTTTTTT
cdr3_aa: CASTLFGTGNEKLFF

d_call: .
j_call: TRBJ2-3
cdr3_length: 16
clone_size: once
v_call: TRBV7-9
cdr3_nt: TGTGCCAGCAGACCAACGGCGGGACCCCTATTGGATACGCAGTATTTT
cdr3_aa: CASRPTAGPLLDTQYF